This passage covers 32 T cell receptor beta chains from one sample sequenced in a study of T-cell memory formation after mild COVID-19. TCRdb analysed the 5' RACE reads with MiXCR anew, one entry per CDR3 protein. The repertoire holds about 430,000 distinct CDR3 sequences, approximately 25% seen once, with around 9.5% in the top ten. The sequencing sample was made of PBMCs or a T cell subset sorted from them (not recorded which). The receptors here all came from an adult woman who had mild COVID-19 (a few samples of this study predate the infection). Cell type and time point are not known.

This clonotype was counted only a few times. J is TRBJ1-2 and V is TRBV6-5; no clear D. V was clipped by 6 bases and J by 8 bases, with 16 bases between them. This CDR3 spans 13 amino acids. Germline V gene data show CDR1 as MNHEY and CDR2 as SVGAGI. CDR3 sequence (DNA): TGTGCCAGCAGGGAGAAGGGTCGTGAGGGCTACACCTTC. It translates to CASREKGREGYTF.

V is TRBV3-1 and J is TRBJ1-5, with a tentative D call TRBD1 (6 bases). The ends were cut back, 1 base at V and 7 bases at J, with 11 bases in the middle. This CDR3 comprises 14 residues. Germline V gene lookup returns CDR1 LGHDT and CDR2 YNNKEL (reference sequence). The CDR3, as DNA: TGTGCCAGCAGCCAAGTACAGGGTGGGCAGCCCCAGCATTTT. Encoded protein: CASSQVQGGQPQHF.

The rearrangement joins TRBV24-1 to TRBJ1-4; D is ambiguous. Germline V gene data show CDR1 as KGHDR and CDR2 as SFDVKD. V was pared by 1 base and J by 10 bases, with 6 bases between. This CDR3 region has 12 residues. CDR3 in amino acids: CATSDFRGKLFF. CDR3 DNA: TGTGCCACCAGTGATTTTCGGGGAAAACTGTTTTTT.

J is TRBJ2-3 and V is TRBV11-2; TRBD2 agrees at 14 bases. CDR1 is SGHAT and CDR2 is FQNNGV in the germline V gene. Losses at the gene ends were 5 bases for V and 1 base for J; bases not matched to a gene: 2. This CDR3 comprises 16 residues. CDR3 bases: TGTGCCAGCAGCAAGGGACTAGCGGGGGGCACAGATACGCAGTATTTT. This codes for CASSKGLAGGTDTQYF.

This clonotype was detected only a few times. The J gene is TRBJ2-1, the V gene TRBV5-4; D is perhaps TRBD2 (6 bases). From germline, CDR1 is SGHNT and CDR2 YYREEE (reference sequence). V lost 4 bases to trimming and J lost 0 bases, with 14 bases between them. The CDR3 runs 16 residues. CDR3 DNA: TGTGCCAGCAGCCAAGCAGCGGGCGTCTCCTACAATGAGCAGTTCTTC. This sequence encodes CASSQAAGVSYNEQFF. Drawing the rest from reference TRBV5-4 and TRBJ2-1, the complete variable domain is ETGVTQSPTHLIKTRGQQVTLRCSSQSGHNTVSWYQQALGQGPQFIFQYYREEENGRGNFPPRFSGLQFPNYSSELNVNALELDDSALYLCASSQAAGVSYNEQFFGPGTRLTVL.

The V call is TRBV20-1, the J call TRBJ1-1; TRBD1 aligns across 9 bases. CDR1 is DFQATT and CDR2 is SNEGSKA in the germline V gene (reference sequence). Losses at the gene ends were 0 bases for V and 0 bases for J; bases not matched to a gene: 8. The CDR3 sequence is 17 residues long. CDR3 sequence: CSARERDRAVLNTEAFF. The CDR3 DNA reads TGCAGTGCTAGAGAAAGGGACAGGGCGGTTTTGAACACTGAAGCTTTCTTT.

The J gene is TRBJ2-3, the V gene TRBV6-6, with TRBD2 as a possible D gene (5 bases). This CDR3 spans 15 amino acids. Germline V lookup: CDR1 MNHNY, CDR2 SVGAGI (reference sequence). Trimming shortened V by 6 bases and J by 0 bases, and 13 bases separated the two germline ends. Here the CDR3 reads CASSLLVSSTDTQYF. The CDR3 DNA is TGTGCCAGCAGCTTACTAGTTTCTAGCACAGATACGCAGTATTTT.

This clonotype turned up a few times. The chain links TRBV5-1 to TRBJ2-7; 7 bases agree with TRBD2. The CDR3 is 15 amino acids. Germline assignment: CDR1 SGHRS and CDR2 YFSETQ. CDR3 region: CAHLLWRGNCREQYF. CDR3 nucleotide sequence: TGCGCGCACCTTTTATGGCGGGGGAACTGTCGGGAGCAGTACTTC.

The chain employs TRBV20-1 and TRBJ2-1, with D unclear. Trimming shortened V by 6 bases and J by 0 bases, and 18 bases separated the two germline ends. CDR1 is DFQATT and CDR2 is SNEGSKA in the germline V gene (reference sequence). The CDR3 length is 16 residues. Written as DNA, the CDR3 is TGCAGTGCCCCTAGGTCAATGCTAAGCTCCTACAATGAGCAGTTCTTC. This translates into CSAPRSMLSSYNEQFF.

Here the CDR3 DNA reads TGTGCCAGCAGCTTTATGGGACAGGGGGCCGATGAGCAGTTCTTC. Protein: CASSFMGQGADEQFF. J is TRBJ2-1 and V is TRBV7-9, with 12 bases lining up with TRBD1. The CDR3 contains 15 residues. Germline V lookup: CDR1 SEHNR, CDR2 FQNEAQ (reference sequence). V lost 3 bases to trimming and J lost 8 bases; unmatched junction nucleotides: 5.

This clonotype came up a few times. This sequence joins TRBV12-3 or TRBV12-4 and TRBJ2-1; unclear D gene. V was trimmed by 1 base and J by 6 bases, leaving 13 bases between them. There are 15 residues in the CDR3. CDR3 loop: CASSLGLERSNEQFF. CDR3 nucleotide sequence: TGTGCCAGCAGTTTAGGTCTCGAACGGAGCAATGAGCAGTTCTTC.

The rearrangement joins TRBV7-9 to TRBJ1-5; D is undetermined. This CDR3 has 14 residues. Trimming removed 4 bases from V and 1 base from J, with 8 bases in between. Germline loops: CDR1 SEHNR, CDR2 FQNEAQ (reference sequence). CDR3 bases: TGTGCCAGCAGCTCCGGGTGGAGCAATCAGCCCCAGCATTTT. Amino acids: CASSSGWSNQPQHF.

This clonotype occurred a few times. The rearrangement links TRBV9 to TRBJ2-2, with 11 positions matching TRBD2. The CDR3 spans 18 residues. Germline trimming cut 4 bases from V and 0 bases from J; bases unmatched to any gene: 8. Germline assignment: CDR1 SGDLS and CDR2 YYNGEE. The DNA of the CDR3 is TGTGCCAGCAGCCATTCTAGCGGGAGGCAAACGAACACCGGGGAGCTGTTTTTT. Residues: CASSHSSGRQTNTGELFF. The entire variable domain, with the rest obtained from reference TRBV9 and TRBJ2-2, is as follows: DSGVTQTPKHLITATGQRVTLRCSPRSGDLSVYWYQQSLDQGLQFLIQYYNGEERAKGNILERFSAQQFPDLHSELNLSSLELGDSALYFCASSHSSGRQTNTGELFFGEGSRLTVL.

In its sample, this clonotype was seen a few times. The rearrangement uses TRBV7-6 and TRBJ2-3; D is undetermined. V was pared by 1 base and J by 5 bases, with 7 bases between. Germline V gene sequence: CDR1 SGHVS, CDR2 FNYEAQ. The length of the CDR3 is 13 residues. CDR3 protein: CASSLEAVDTQYF. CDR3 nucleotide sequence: TGTGCCAGCAGCTTAGAGGCGGTAGATACGCAGTATTTT.

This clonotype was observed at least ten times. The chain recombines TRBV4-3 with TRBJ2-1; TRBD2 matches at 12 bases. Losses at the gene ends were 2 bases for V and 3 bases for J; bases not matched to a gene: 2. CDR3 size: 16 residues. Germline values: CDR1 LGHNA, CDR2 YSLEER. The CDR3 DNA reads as TGCGCCAGCAGCCAACAGACTAGCGGGAGCTACAATGAGCAGTTCTTC. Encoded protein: CASSQQTSGSYNEQFF.

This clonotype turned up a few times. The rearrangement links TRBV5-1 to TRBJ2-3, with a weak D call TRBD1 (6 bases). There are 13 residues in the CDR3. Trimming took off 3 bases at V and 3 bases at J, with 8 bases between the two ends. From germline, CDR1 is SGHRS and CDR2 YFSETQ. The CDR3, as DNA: TGCGCCAGCAGCTCCGGACAGACAGATACGCAGTATTTT. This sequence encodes CASSSGQTDTQYF.

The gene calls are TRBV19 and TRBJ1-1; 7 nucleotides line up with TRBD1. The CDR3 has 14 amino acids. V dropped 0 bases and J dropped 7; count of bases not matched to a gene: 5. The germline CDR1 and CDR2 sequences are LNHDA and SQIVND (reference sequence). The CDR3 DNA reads TGTGCCAGTAGTATAGATCCTGACAGGGATGAAGCTTTCTTT. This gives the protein CASSIDPDRDEAFF.

The CDR3: CASSPTTTSGGGAYNEQFF. The CDR3 nucleotides read TGTGCCAGCAGTCCCACGACGACTAGCGGGGGAGGCGCCTACAATGAGCAGTTCTTC. This rearrangement joins TRBV12-3 or TRBV12-4 to TRBJ2-1; 12 bases align to TRBD2. The length of the CDR3 is 19 residues. V was clipped by 5 bases and J by 2 bases; unmatched bases: 13.

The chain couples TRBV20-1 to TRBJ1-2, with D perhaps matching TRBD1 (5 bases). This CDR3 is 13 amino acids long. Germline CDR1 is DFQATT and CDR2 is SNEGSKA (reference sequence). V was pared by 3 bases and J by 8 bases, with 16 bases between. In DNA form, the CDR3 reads TGCAGTGCTAGCGCCAAAGGGGCGGCAGGCTACACCTTC. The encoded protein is CSASAKGAAGYTF.

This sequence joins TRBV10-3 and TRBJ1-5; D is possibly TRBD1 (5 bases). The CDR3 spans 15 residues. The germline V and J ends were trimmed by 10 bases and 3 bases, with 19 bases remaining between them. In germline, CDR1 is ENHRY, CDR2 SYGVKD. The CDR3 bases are TGTGCCACCGCTGGGGCGGGGGGGAACAATCAGCCCCAGCATTTT. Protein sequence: CATAGAGGNNQPQHF.

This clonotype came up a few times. The CDR3 DNA reads TGTGCCAGCAGCTTAGTAGCGGAGGGGCATTCACCCCTCCACTTT. Amino acid sequence: CASSLVAEGHSPLHF. The chain employs TRBV7-9 and TRBJ1-6, with D possibly TRBD1 on 5 matching bases. This CDR3 has 15 amino acids. V was trimmed by 1 base and J by 8 bases, leaving 12 bases between them. The germline V gene has CDR1 SEHNR and CDR2 FQNEAQ (reference sequence).

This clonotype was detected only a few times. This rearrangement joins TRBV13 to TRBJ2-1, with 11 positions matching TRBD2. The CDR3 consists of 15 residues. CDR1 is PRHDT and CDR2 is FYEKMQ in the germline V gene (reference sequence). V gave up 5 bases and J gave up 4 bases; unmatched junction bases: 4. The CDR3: CASSELAGDYNEQFF. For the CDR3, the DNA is TGTGCCAGCAGCGAACTAGCGGGGGATTACAATGAGCAGTTCTTC.

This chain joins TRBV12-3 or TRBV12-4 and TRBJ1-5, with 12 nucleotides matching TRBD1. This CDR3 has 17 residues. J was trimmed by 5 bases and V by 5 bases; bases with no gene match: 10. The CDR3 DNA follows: TGTGCCAGCAGTCCCCCGGGACAGGGGGCGCGGCATCAGCCCCAGCATTTT. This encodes CASSPPGQGARHQPQHF.

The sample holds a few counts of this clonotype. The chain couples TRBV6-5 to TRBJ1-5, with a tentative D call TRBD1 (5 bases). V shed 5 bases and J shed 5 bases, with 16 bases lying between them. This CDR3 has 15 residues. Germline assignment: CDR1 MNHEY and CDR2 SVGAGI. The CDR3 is CASSKDRNTYQPQHF. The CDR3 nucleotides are TGTGCCAGCAGTAAAGACAGAAACACCTATCAGCCCCAGCATTTT.

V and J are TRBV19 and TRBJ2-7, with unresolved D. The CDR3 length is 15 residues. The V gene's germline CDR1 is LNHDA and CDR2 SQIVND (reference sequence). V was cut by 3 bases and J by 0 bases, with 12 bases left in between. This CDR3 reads CASSISLTNSYEQYF. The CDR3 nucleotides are TGTGCCAGTAGTATCTCTCTCACAAACTCCTACGAGCAGTACTTC.

As DNA, the CDR3 is TGCGCCAGCAGCCAAGATGAGGCGGGAGCGTCCTACGAGCAGTACTTC. Amino acids: CASSQDEAGASYEQYF. The chain couples TRBV4-3 to TRBJ2-7; 7 nucleotides align to TRBD2. The CDR3 runs to 16 residues. Germline V gives CDR1 LGHNA, CDR2 YSLEER. Trimming took 0 bases from V and 1 from J; bases not matched to a gene: 6.

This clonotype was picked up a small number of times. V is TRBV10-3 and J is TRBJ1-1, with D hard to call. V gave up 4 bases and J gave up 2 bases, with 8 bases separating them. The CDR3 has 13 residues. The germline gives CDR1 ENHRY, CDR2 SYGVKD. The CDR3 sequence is CAISGHDNTEAFF. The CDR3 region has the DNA TGTGCCATCAGTGGACACGATAACACTGAAGCTTTCTTT.

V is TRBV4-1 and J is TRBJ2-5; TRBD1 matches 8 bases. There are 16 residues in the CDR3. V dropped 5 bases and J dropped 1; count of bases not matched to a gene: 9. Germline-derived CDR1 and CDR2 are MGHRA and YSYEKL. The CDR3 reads CASSIGQGVAQETQYF. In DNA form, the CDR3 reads TGCGCCAGCAGCATAGGACAGGGTGTCGCCCAAGAGACCCAGTACTTC.

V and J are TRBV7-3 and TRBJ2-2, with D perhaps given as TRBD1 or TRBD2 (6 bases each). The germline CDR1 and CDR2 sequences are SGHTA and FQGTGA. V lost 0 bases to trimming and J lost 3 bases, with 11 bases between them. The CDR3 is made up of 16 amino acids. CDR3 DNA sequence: TGTGCCAGCAGCTTAACTGGGGGGCTGGACACCGGGGAGCTGTTTTTT. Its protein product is CASSLTGGLDTGELFF.

The CDR3 loop is CASSLASGHYTEAFF. For the CDR3, the DNA is TGTGCCAGCAGCTTAGCCTCGGGACATTACACTGAAGCTTTCTTT. J is TRBJ1-1 and V is TRBV7-9; D possibly corresponds to TRBD1 (6 bases). The CDR3 spans 15 residues. CDR1 and CDR2 from the germline V gene are SEHNR and FQNEAQ (reference sequence). Trimming left V 0 bases short and J 3 bases short, with 11 bases between. Drawing the rest from reference TRBV7-9 and TRBJ1-1, the complete variable domain is DTGVSQNPRHKITKRGQNVTFRCDPISEHNRLYWYRQTLGQGPEFLTYFQNEAQLEKSRLLSDRFSAERPKGSFSTLEIQRTEQGDSAMYLCASSLASGHYTEAFFGQGTRLTVV.

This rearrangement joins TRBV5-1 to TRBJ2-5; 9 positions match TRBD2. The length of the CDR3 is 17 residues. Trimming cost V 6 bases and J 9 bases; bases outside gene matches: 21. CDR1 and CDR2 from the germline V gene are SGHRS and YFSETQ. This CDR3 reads CASNSYGASGALGPQYF. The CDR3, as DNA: TGCGCCAGCAACAGCTACGGGGCTAGCGGGGCCCTTGGCCCCCAGTACTTC.

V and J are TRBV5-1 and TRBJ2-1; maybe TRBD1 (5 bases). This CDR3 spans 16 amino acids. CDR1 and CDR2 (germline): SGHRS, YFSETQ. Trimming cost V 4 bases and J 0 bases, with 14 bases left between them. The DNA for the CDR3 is TGCGCCAGCAGCCGGATCCAGGGAAGCTCCTACAATGAGCAGTTCTTC. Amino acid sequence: CASSRIQGSSYNEQFF.